A selection of T cell receptor beta chains follows, all from one sample in a study of early T cells in non-severe SARS-CoV-2 infection. Each CDR3 protein is one row after TCRdb ran MiXCR on the 5' RACE reads. Here the sample spans under 75,000 distinct CDR3 sequences, 13% being singletons. The sample was whole blood. The receptors stem from an adult who was a healthcare worker with PCR-confirmed SARS-CoV-2 infection or an uninfected control (not recorded which). Each CDR3 is given with its conserved first and last residue. The D gene is left open where the match is weak. Expanded clones get a size class; other rows say once, few or many, or leave the size out.

DNA,CDR3,V,D,size,J
TGTGCCAGCAGCTTTATTCAGGGATACAATGAGCAGTTCTTC,CASSFIQGYNEQFF,TRBV11-1,-,many,TRBJ2-1
TGCGCCAGCAGCTCCGGACTAGCGGGAGGCAGGTCCCACGAGCAGTACTTC,CASSSGLAGGRSHEQYF,TRBV5-1,TRBD2,many,TRBJ2-7
TGTGCCACCAGAGGACAGGGCAGAACTGAAGCTTTCTTT,CATRGQGRTEAFF,TRBV15,TRBD1,few,TRBJ1-1
TGTGCCAGCACCCTGGGACCCGACACTGAAGCTTTCTTT,CASTLGPDTEAFF,TRBV12-3/TRBV12-4,-,few,TRBJ1-1
TGTGCCAGTAGTATCCGACAGGGATTCTACGAGCAGTACTTC,CASSIRQGFYEQYF,TRBV19,TRBD1,few,TRBJ2-7
TGTGCCAGCAGCTTAGGAGTAGGCCCCTACAATGAGCAGTTCTTC,CASSLGVGPYNEQFF,TRBV7-2,-,many,TRBJ2-1
TGCAGCGTTGTAACAGCCTATGGCTACACCTTC,CSVVTAYGYTF,TRBV29-1,-,many,TRBJ1-2
TGTGCCAGCAGTCTTGATTTATCGGTGACGGGACAGGGAAGAGGGAACACTGAAGCTTTCTTT,CASSLDLSVTGQGRGNTEAFF,TRBV2,TRBD1,-,TRBJ1-1
TGTGCCAGCAGTCGTAACCGGGAGCAGTACTTC,CASSRNREQYF,TRBV6-5,-,many,TRBJ2-7
TGTGCCAGCAGTTTACGGAGGGCCGATAATGAGCAGTTCTTC,CASSLRRADNEQFF,TRBV12-3/TRBV12-4,-,many,TRBJ2-1
TGCAGCGTCGACAGGGGGAACACCGGGGAGCTGTTTTTT,CSVDRGNTGELFF,TRBV29-1,TRBD1,many,TRBJ2-2
TGCGCCAGCAGCTTATTGGGGCAGAACACTGAAGCTTTCTTT,CASSLLGQNTEAFF,TRBV5-1,-,many,TRBJ1-1
TGTGCCAGCAGTTTCCCCGTCTTTAACTATGGCTACACCTTC,CASSFPVFNYGYTF,TRBV28,-,many,TRBJ1-2
TGTGCAAGTCGCTTATTCGTTCCGACAGCCCGCGGCCTTAATGAAAAACTGTTTTTT,CASRLFVPTARGLNEKLFF,TRBV12-2,-,few,TRBJ1-4
TGCGCCAGCAGTCCCACCGGGAGGGCCCACTACGAGCAGTACTTC,CASSPTGRAHYEQYF,TRBV4-3,TRBD2,many,TRBJ2-7
TGTGCCAGCACCTCGGAGCCCTACGAGCAGTACTTC,CASTSEPYEQYF,TRBV28,-,many,TRBJ2-7
TGTGCCAGCACCCCTCGCGGGAAGTACGAGCAGTACTTC,CASTPRGKYEQYF,TRBV7-2,-,-,TRBJ2-7
TGCAGCGTTGATGGACTAGCAGGGTCGGGAGATACGCAGTATTTT,CSVDGLAGSGDTQYF,TRBV29-1,TRBD2,-,TRBJ2-3
TGTGCCAGCAGGACCGGGGGCGGTGAGGGAGGAAAACTGTTTTTT,CASRTGGGEGGKLFF,TRBV12-3/TRBV12-4,-,-,TRBJ1-4
TGCAGTGCTAGACCCGGGACAGGGTACGAGCAGTACTTC,CSARPGTGYEQYF,TRBV20-1,TRBD1,-,TRBJ2-7